This is a list of T cell receptor beta chains from one sample in a study of T cells after posttransplantation cyclophosphamide. Sequencing was performed with immunoSEQ multiplex PCR; in TCRdb, only in-frame clones are kept and a portion is missing. The sample has approximately 39,000 clones, none seen only once. Sequenced sample: PBMCs. Every receptor here comes from a girl between 10 and 17 years old in good health, CMV-negative, and a related stem cell transplant donor. The CDR3 runs from the conserved cysteine through the conserved F or W. Each record gives: J gene, D gene, clone size, CDR3 length, V gene, CDR3 DNA, CDR3 protein. The D gene is left open where the match is weak. Clone size is given for some rows only: seen once, a few or many times, or a class if the clone is expanded.

J gene: TRBJ2-2
D gene: NA
clone size: few
CDR3 length: 16
V gene: TRBV11-1
CDR3 DNA: TGTGCCAGCAGCCCAACCGGCGGGAAGAACACCGGGGAGCTGTTTTTT
CDR3 protein: CASSPTGGKNTGELFF

J gene: TRBJ2-7
D gene: TRBD1
clone size: many
CDR3 length: 14
V gene: TRBV5-1
CDR3 DNA: TGCGCCAGCCGACAAACAGGGGATTCCAACGAGCAGTACTTC
CDR3 protein: CASRQTGDSNEQYF

J gene: TRBJ2-1
D gene: NA
clone size: many
CDR3 length: 11
V gene: TRBV20-1
CDR3 DNA: TGCAGGTGCCAACAGGGTTATGAGCAGTTCTTC
CDR3 protein: CRCQQGYEQFF

J gene: TRBJ2-3
D gene: NA
clone size: few
CDR3 length: 13
V gene: TRBV30
CDR3 DNA: TGTGCCTGGAAGGGAGGGGGTTTCGATACGCAGTATTTT
CDR3 protein: CAWKGGGFDTQYF

J gene: TRBJ2-1
D gene: NA
clone size: many
CDR3 length: 12
V gene: TRBV15
CDR3 DNA: TGTGCCACCACAACCGGGGGCAATGAGCAGTTCTTC
CDR3 protein: CATTTGGNEQFF

J gene: TRBJ1-2
D gene: TRBD1
clone size: few
CDR3 length: 13
V gene: TRBV2
CDR3 DNA: TGTGCCAGCACCCTACAGGGGGCCGATGGCTACACCTTC
CDR3 protein: CASTLQGADGYTF

J gene: TRBJ2-7
D gene: NA
clone size: NA
CDR3 length: 13
V gene: TRBV18
CDR3 DNA: TGTGCCAGCTCACCGGCGGGGGCAGACGAGCAGTACTTC
CDR3 protein: CASSPAGADEQYF

J gene: TRBJ2-7
D gene: TRBD1
clone size: NA
CDR3 length: 17
V gene: TRBV7-6
CDR3 DNA: TGTGCCAGCAGCTTAGCCTCCGGGACAGTCCCTCCCTACGAGCAGTACTTC
CDR3 protein: CASSLASGTVPPYEQYF

J gene: TRBJ1-2
D gene: NA
clone size: few
CDR3 length: 13
V gene: TRBV12-5
CDR3 DNA: TGTGCTAGTGGTTCTGGAGGGGTCGGTGGCTACACCTTC
CDR3 protein: CASGSGGVGGYTF

J gene: TRBJ1-4
D gene: TRBD1
clone size: few
CDR3 length: 17
V gene: TRBV18
CDR3 DNA: TGTGCCAGCTCACCCCGGGGGACAGGGGGGCCGAATGAAAAACTATTTTTT
CDR3 protein: CASSPRGTGGPNEKLFF

J gene: TRBJ2-5
D gene: NA
clone size: NA
CDR3 length: 11
V gene: TRBV6-1
CDR3 DNA: TGTGCCAGCAGTGAGAGGGCCGGCCCTTACTTC
CDR3 protein: CASSERAGPYF

J gene: TRBJ2-1
D gene: NA
clone size: NA
CDR3 length: 12
V gene: TRBV7-9
CDR3 DNA: TGTGCCAGCAGCTTAGTAATCAATGAGCAGTTCTTC
CDR3 protein: CASSLVINEQFF

J gene: TRBJ1-5
D gene: TRBD1
clone size: many
CDR3 length: 16
V gene: TRBV7-9
CDR3 DNA: TGTGCCAGCAGCCCGGGACAGGGGGCTCTCAATCAGCCCCAGCATTTT
CDR3 protein: CASSPGQGALNQPQHF

J gene: TRBJ2-7
D gene: TRBD1
clone size: NA
CDR3 length: 18
V gene: TRBV29-1
CDR3 DNA: TGCAGCGTTGAAGCCTCGACCCTCCTCCAGGACAGGGTTTACGAGCAGTACTTC
CDR3 protein: CSVEASTLLQDRVYEQYF

J gene: TRBJ2-5
D gene: TRBD1
clone size: many
CDR3 length: 16
V gene: TRBV5-1
CDR3 DNA: TGCGCCAGCAGCTTTTTACCCGGGACAGTCCAAGAGACCCAGTACTTC
CDR3 protein: CASSFLPGTVQETQYF

J gene: TRBJ1-5
D gene: NA
clone size: many
CDR3 length: 15
V gene: TRBV28
CDR3 DNA: TGTGCCAGCGTAAGAGGCCCAGACCCTCCTTGGCCCCAGCATTTT
CDR3 protein: CASVRGPDPPWPQHF

J gene: TRBJ2-3
D gene: NA
clone size: many
CDR3 length: 13
V gene: TRBV27
CDR3 DNA: TGTGCCACCTGGGGCATAAGCACAGATACGCAGTATTTT
CDR3 protein: CATWGISTDTQYF

J gene: TRBJ2-1
D gene: TRBD1
clone size: NA
CDR3 length: 16
V gene: TRBV7-3
CDR3 DNA: TGTGCCAGCAGCTCCGTAGTAGGACAGGGTTACAATGAGCAGTTCTTC
CDR3 protein: CASSSVVGQGYNEQFF

J gene: TRBJ2-1
D gene: NA
clone size: many
CDR3 length: 14
V gene: TRBV2
CDR3 DNA: TGTGCCAGCAGTGATTTGGACTTAGACAATGAGCAGTTCTTC
CDR3 protein: CASSDLDLDNEQFF